This T cell receptor beta chain was captured by sequencing in a study of blood T cell repertoires in COVID-19. The method was immunoSEQ multiplex PCR; TCRdb's version includes in-frame clones alone and lacks a portion of them. The sample records tens of thousands of clones, 75% to 85% being singletons. This TCR was sampled from an older woman with acute or convalescent COVID-19. Sequenced: peripheral blood.

The CDR3 loop is CASMASTGTNYGYTF. The CDR3 nucleotides are TGTGCCAGCATGGCTTCGACAGGGACTAACTATGGCTACACCTTC. This sequence joins TRBV2 and TRBJ1-2; TRBD1 aligns across 7 bases. Losses at the gene ends were 7 bases for V and 0 bases for J; bases not matched to a gene: 8. CDR3 length equals 15 residues. Per germline, CDR1 SNHLY and CDR2 FYNNEI.